This TCR beta chain was profiled in a study of blood T cell repertoires in COVID-19. On the study more broadly: The samples span acute and convalescent COVID-19 from the United States, Italy and Spain.

V shed 6 bases and J 3 bases; nucleotides not matched to a gene: 9. This CDR3 is built from 17 residues. Germline-derived CDR1 and CDR2 are SNHLY and FYNNEI. Method: immunoSEQ multiplex PCR; TCRdb's copy keeps in-frame clones and lacks some. The table records hundreds of thousands of clones, approximately 91% of them present only once. The study drew participants aged about 18 to 90 years from 20 to 30 US areas. The chain is built from TRBV2 and TRBJ2-6; TRBD1 matches 9 bases. The receptor's source is a woman aged 25 to 45 who had recovered from COVID-19. Specimen: PBMCs or T cells enriched from blood (not recorded which). The CDR3 DNA sequence: TGTGCCAGCAGCCCGGGACAGGGAATCGTTGGGGCCAACGTCCTGACTTTC. This translates into CASSPGQGIVGANVLTF. The whole variable domain, remainder taken from reference TRBV2 and TRBJ2-6, is EPEVTQTPSHQVTQMGQEVILRCVPISNHLYFYWYRQILGQKVEFLVSFYNNEISEKSEIFDDQFSVERPDGSNFTLKIRSTKLEDSAMYFCASSPGQGIVGANVLTFGAGSRLTVL.